The next 16 T cell receptor beta chains were all read from a single sample in a study of technical replicates of blood from a few donors. Clones were read by immunoSEQ multiplex PCR, and TCRdb kept only the in-frame ones, dropping some. The table lists about 69,000 clones, about 87% of them singletons. Sequencing was done on a sample of PBMCs. The receptors were gathered from a human donor in good health. Some clones in this sample may be carry-over from other donors' samples.

The CDR3 region has the DNA TGCGCCAGCAGCTTGACAGGGGTTGGCTACACCTTC. This codes for CASSLTGVGYTF. The chain has TRBV5-1 and TRBJ1-2; 7 bases map to TRBD1. The V gene end was trimmed by 1 base and the J gene end by 7 bases; junction bases not matched to a gene: 1. Germline CDR1 reads SGHRS; CDR2 reads YFSETQ. The CDR3 consists of 12 residues.

The CDR3 loop reads CASSSRGWSGDTGELFF. Written as DNA, the CDR3 is TGTGCCAGCAGCTCCCGAGGTTGGAGCGGCGACACCGGGGAGCTGTTTTTT. The chain joins TRBV7-8 to TRBJ2-2; weak D call: TRBD2 (5 bases). CDR3 size: 17 residues. Deletions cut 4 bases from V and 3 bases from J, with 18 bases between. The germline V gene has CDR1 SGHVS and CDR2 FQNEAQ.

CDR3 in amino acids: CASSASLAGVGKNIQYF. CDR3 coding DNA: TGTGCCAGCAGCGCCTCTTTGGCGGGAGTGGGCAAAAACATTCAGTACTTC. The J gene is TRBJ2-4, the V gene TRBV7-2; 7 bases align to TRBD2. This CDR3 is 17 amino acids long. Germline CDR1 reads SGHTA; CDR2 reads FQGNSA. The J segment lost 3 bases and the V segment lost 5 bases, leaving 13 bases of the junction unmatched.

The V and J genes are TRBV19 and TRBJ1-5; D uncertain. V was pared by 3 bases and J by 3 bases, with 9 bases between. Germline V gene lookup returns CDR1 LNHDA and CDR2 SQIVND (reference sequence). This CDR3 region has 14 residues. The CDR3 DNA reads TGTGCCAGTAGTATTTATGGCAACAATCAGCCCCAGCATTTT. Translating it yields CASSIYGNNQPQHF.

The J gene is TRBJ2-4, the V gene TRBV5-1; TRBD1 is a possible D gene (7 bases). This CDR3 comprises 14 residues. The germline CDR1 and CDR2 sequences are SGHRS and YFSETQ. Trimming took 2 bases from V and 6 from J, leaving 12 bases between them. The CDR3 DNA is TGCGCCAGCAGCTTCAGGCAGGGGGGAAACATTCAGTACTTC. Amino acid sequence: CASSFRQGGNIQYF.

This clone has only one observation. The chain carries TRBV18 and TRBJ1-3; a weak D match, TRBD1 (6 bases). V was trimmed by 6 bases and J by 0 bases, leaving 15 bases between them. In germline, CDR1 is KGHSH, CDR2 LQKENI. This CDR3 region has 16 residues. The CDR3 DNA follows: TGTGCCAGCTCTGTTCCAGGGGTGTTCTCTGGAAACACCATATATTTT. Residues: CASSVPGVFSGNTIYF.

V gene TRBV7-2 combines with J gene TRBJ2-7; D perhaps matches TRBD2 (5 bases). V was trimmed by 5 bases and J by 5 bases, leaving 19 bases between them. Germline values: CDR1 SGHTA, CDR2 FQGNSA. This CDR3 is built from 15 residues. CDR3 amino acids: CASSRHLGGSNEQYF. CDR3 nucleotide sequence: TGTGCCAGCAGCCGACATCTCGGCGGGTCCAACGAGCAGTACTTC.

The sample holds a few counts of this clone. The V and J genes are TRBV6-6 and TRBJ2-2; D perhaps matches TRBD1 (5 bases). Trimming removed 6 bases at V and 2 bases at J, with 13 bases between. The CDR3 covers 15 residues. Per the germline V gene, CDR1 is MNHNY and CDR2 is SVGAGI (reference sequence). This CDR3 reads CASSYDRTNTGELFF. The DNA for the CDR3 is TGTGCCAGCAGCTACGACAGAACCAACACCGGGGAGCTGTTTTTT.

The J gene is TRBJ2-6, the V gene TRBV2, with D perhaps TRBD2 (6 bases). V was pared by 7 bases and J by 0 bases, with 13 bases between. The CDR3 sequence is 16 residues long. Per germline, CDR1 SNHLY and CDR2 FYNNEI. The CDR3 nucleotides read TGTGCCAGCATGTGGGGACTCAGCTCTGGGGCCAACGTCCTGACTTTC. Translating gives CASMWGLSSGANVLTF.

The chain recombines TRBV10-3 with TRBJ2-5; unclear D gene. The CDR3 covers 13 residues. Per germline, CDR1 ENHRY and CDR2 SYGVKD. With 2 bases removed from V and 1 base from J, the gap between germline ends came to 5 bases. The CDR3 region has the DNA TGTGCCATCAGTGAGGGCCCCCAAGAGACCCAGTACTTC. Translating it yields CAISEGPQETQYF.

V gene TRBV30 combines with J gene TRBJ2-7, with D possibly matching TRBD2 (6 bases). With 7 bases removed from V and 9 bases from J, the gap between germline ends came to 19 bases. This CDR3 has 12 residues. Germline V CDR1 and CDR2: GTSNPN, SVGIG (reference sequence). CDR3 nucleotides: TGTGCCTCACGGGGAGGAAACGCTGGGCAGTACTTC. This translates into CASRGGNAGQYF.

The chain combines TRBV7-6 with TRBJ2-2, with 10 bases lining up with TRBD2. The CDR3 extends over 17 amino acids. Germline loops: CDR1 SGHVS, CDR2 FNYEAQ. The junction had 12 bases not matched to a gene; V was cut back by 4 bases and J by 7 bases. The CDR3 DNA follows: TGTGCCAGCAGCTCAATTCTAGCGGGAGAAGAGGACGGGGAGCTGTTTTTT. Residues: CASSSILAGEEDGELFF.

This chain connects TRBV19 to TRBJ1-4, with no clear D. CDR3 size: 15 residues. Between the trimmed V and J ends, which lost 1 base and 2 bases, there was a span of 8 bases. Germline V gene sequence: CDR1 LNHDA, CDR2 SQIVND (reference sequence). The CDR3 nucleotides read TGTGCCAGTAGTATAGGGAGGGCCACTAATGAAAAACTGTTTTTT. It yields the protein CASSIGRATNEKLFF.

CDR3 protein: CASSWGTFVNNEQFF. CDR3 DNA sequence: TGTGCCAGCAGTTGGGGGACTTTTGTAAACAATGAGCAGTTCTTC. The chain carries TRBV27 and TRBJ2-1; tentative D call: TRBD2 (6 bases). Germline lookup yields CDR1 MNHEY and CDR2 SMNVEV (reference sequence). The CDR3 loop spans 15 amino acids. The ends were cut back, 4 bases at V and 5 bases at J, with 15 bases in the middle.

This sequence joins TRBV7-8 and TRBJ1-5; D is perhaps TRBD1 (6 bases). Germline V gene lookup returns CDR1 SGHVS and CDR2 FQNEAQ. The CDR3 spans 17 residues. V lost 5 bases, J lost 2 bases, and 19 bases lay in between. CDR3 sequence (DNA): TGTGCCAGCAGCCCAGATGGGGGCGCGGCTGGCAATCAGCCCCAGCATTTT. Translated, it gives CASSPDGGAAGNQPQHF.

The chain combines TRBV19 with TRBJ2-7; 7 positions match TRBD1. The CDR3 is made up of 12 amino acids. V trimming: 3 bases; J trimming: 6 bases; junction bases outside the gene matches: 2. CDR1 and CDR2 (germline): LNHDA, SQIVND (reference sequence). The CDR3 DNA reads as TGTGCCAGTAGTATCAACAGGGGCGAGCAGTACTTC. It codes for CASSINRGEQYF. Variable domain in full (rest from reference TRBV19 and TRBJ2-7): DGGITQSPKYLFRKEGQNVTLSCEQNLNHDAMYWYRQDPGQGLRLIYYSQIVNDFQKGDIAEGYSVSREKKESFPLTVTSAQKNPTAFYLCASSINRGEQYFGPGTRLTVT.